This T cell receptor beta chain derives from a study of radiotherapy plus CTLA-4 blockade in lung cancer. Study observations and caveats: The best predictor of response was reported to be early blood T cell clone dynamics, with interferon-beta. Clones derived from tumor TCRs expanded in blood after radiotherapy plus ipilimumab.

Clones were sequenced by immunoSEQ multiplex PCR, and TCRdb holds only the in-frame ones, with some missing. The data hold 75,000 to 80,000 clones, with more than 75% observed a single time. Points on this clone: What it binds is not known.

The CDR3 has 13 amino acids. V was pared by 6 bases and J by 3 bases, with 12 bases between. Per germline, CDR1 MNHEY and CDR2 SVGAGI. The receptor was isolated from a human donor with non-small cell lung cancer who had stable disease on radiotherapy plus ipilimumab. This sample comprised peripheral blood, obtained from a patient treated with radiotherapy plus ipilimumab. This chain uses TRBV6-5 with TRBJ2-7; TRBD2 might be the D (5 bases). CDR3 protein: CASSNGEIYEQYF. As DNA, the CDR3 is TGTGCCAGCAGCAACGGGGAGATCTACGAGCAGTACTTC.